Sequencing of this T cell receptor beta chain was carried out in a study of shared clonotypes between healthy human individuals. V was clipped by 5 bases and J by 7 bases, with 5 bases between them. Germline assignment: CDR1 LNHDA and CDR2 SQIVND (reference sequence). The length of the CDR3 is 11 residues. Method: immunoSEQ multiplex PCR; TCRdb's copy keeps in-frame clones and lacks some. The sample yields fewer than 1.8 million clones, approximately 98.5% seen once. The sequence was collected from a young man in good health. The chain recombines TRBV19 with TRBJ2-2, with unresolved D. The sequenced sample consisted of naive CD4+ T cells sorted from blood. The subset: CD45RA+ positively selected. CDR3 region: CASSYVGELFF. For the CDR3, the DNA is TGTGCCAGTAGTTACGTCGGGGAGCTGTTTTTT.